This is a list of T cell receptor beta chains from one sample in a study of blood T cell repertoires in COVID-19. Assay: immunoSEQ multiplex PCR; the TCRdb copy retains only in-frame clones and omits some. The sample yields about 260,000 clones, about 83% seen once. Material for sequencing was PBMCs or T cells enriched from blood (not recorded which). All receptors derive from a woman aged 50 to 60 who had recovered from COVID-19. Each CDR3 is given with its conserved first and last residue. D genes are given only for firm matches. Size tells how often a clone was seen (once, few, many) or the class of an expanded clone, and some rows leave it out.

J: TRBJ1-1; D: NA; size: NA; V: TRBV7-8; CDR3: CASSLAGGFEAFF; DNA: TGTGCCAGCAGCTTAGCAGGGGGATTCGAAGCTTTCTTT
J: TRBJ2-7; D: TRBD2; size: NA; V: TRBV4-1; CDR3: CASSQASGYEQYF; DNA: TGCGCCAGCAGCCAAGCTAGCGGTTACGAGCAGTACTTC
J: TRBJ2-1; D: TRBD1; size: NA; V: TRBV4-1; CDR3: CASSQMGQRIEQFF; DNA: TGCGCCAGCAGCCAAATGGGACAGCGAATTGAGCAGTTCTTC
J: TRBJ2-2; D: NA; size: NA; V: TRBV10-3; CDR3: CAISAPAGELFF; DNA: TGTGCCATCAGTGCCCCCGCCGGGGAGCTGTTTTTT
J: TRBJ2-7; D: NA; size: NA; V: TRBV3-1/TRBV3-2; CDR3: CASSRRDGNYEQYF; DNA: TGTGCCAGCTCGAGACGGGATGGGAACTACGAGCAGTACTTC
J: TRBJ1-2; D: NA; size: NA; V: TRBV6-5; CDR3: CASSYGEFSGYTF; DNA: TGTGCCAGCAGTTATGGGGAGTTTAGCGGCTACACCTTC
J: TRBJ1-3; D: TRBD1; size: NA; V: TRBV6-5; CDR3: CASSRQGDGNTIYF; DNA: TGTGCCAGCAGTCGACAGGGGGATGGAAACACCATATATTTT
J: TRBJ2-1; D: TRBD2; size: NA; V: TRBV3-1/TRBV3-2; CDR3: CASSPGLAGTTYNEQFF; DNA: TGTGCCAGCAGCCCCGGACTAGCGGGGACAACCTACAATGAGCAGTTCTTC
J: TRBJ1-5; D: NA; size: NA; V: TRBV21-1; CDR3: CASTTGSGNQPQHF; DNA: TGTGCCAGCACCACAGGGAGTGGTAATCAGCCCCAGCATTTT
J: TRBJ1-6; D: NA; size: once; V: TRBV7-2; CDR3: CASSLLSALHF; DNA: TGTGCCAGCAGCCTCCTCTCGGCCCTCCACTTT
J: TRBJ1-4; D: NA; size: NA; V: TRBV9; CDR3: CASSAQGTNEKLFF; DNA: TGTGCCAGCAGCGCGCAGGGGACTAATGAAAAACTGTTTTTT
J: TRBJ2-1; D: NA; size: NA; V: TRBV6-4; CDR3: CASSGHPGLSYNEQFF; DNA: TGTGCCAGCAGTGGTCACCCGGGACTCTCCTACAATGAGCAGTTCTTC
J: TRBJ2-5; D: TRBD1; size: NA; V: TRBV6-5; CDR3: CASSPTGVVGETQYF; DNA: TGTGCCAGCAGCCCGACAGGGGTGGTCGGGGAGACCCAGTACTTC
J: TRBJ2-7; D: TRBD1; size: NA; V: TRBV6-1; CDR3: CASSFPGQAYEQYF; DNA: TGTGCCAGCAGTTTCCCGGGACAGGCGTACGAGCAGTACTTC
J: TRBJ1-1; D: TRBD1; size: NA; V: TRBV2; CDR3: CASVGGRVGTEAFF; DNA: TGTGCCAGCGTAGGGGGCAGGGTAGGCACTGAAGCTTTCTTT
J: TRBJ2-3; D: NA; size: NA; V: TRBV18; CDR3: CASSPTLANSDTQYF; DNA: TGTGCCAGCTCACCAACGCTAGCCAACTCAGATACGCAGTATTTT
J: TRBJ1-5; D: TRBD1; size: few; V: TRBV7-9; CDR3: CASSLQGAQPQHF; DNA: TGTGCCAGCAGTTTGCAGGGGGCCCAGCCCCAGCATTTT
J: TRBJ1-1; D: NA; size: NA; V: TRBV6-5; CDR3: CAIGLVGESTEAFF; DNA: TGTGCCATCGGATTAGTAGGGGAATCCACTGAAGCTTTCTTT
J: TRBJ1-5; D: NA; size: NA; V: TRBV5-1; CDR3: CASSLQGGNQPQHF; DNA: TGCGCCAGCAGCCTACAGGGAGGCAATCAGCCCCAGCATTTT
J: TRBJ2-7; D: TRBD1; size: NA; V: TRBV25-1; CDR3: CASSARQGGEQYF; DNA: TGTGCCAGCAGTGCCAGACAGGGCGGCGAGCAGTACTTC
J: TRBJ2-2; D: TRBD2; size: NA; V: TRBV4-1; CDR3: CASSQPGGTGELFF; DNA: TGCGCCAGCAGCCAACCGGGGGGCACCGGGGAGCTGTTTTTT
J: TRBJ1-1; D: NA; size: few; V: TRBV9; CDR3: CASSNTGNTEAFF; DNA: TGTGCCAGCAGCAATACAGGGAACACTGAAGCTTTCTTT
J: TRBJ1-5; D: NA; size: once; V: TRBV2; CDR3: CASSLRVGNQPQHF; DNA: TGTGCCAGCTCCCTCAGGGTGGGCAATCAGCCCCAGCATTTT
J: TRBJ2-7; D: NA; size: NA; V: TRBV6-5; CDR3: CASSYQGLTYEQYF; DNA: TGTGCCAGCAGTTACCAGGGGTTGACCTACGAGCAGTACTTC
J: TRBJ1-1; D: NA; size: NA; V: TRBV7-3; CDR3: CASSLLSWFRQLNTEAFF; DNA: TGTGCCAGCAGCTTACTGAGTTGGTTTCGGCAACTAAACACTGAAGCTTTCTTT
J: TRBJ1-5; D: NA; size: NA; V: TRBV11-2; CDR3: CASSLGGQVQHF; DNA: TGTGCCAGCAGCTTAGGAGGGCAGGTCCAGCATTTT
J: TRBJ2-2; D: TRBD2; size: few; V: TRBV30; CDR3: CAWTLAGVDTGELFF; DNA: TGTGCCTGGACCTTAGCGGGAGTGGACACCGGGGAGCTGTTTTTT
J: TRBJ2-3; D: NA; size: NA; V: TRBV7-6; CDR3: CASSWSGQDTQYF; DNA: TGTGCCAGCAGCTGGTCAGGCCAAGATACGCAGTATTTT
J: TRBJ1-1; D: NA; size: NA; V: TRBV4-1; CDR3: CASSRPQGRDTEAFF; DNA: TGCGCCAGCAGCCGACCACAGGGCCGGGACACTGAAGCTTTCTTT
J: TRBJ1-1; D: TRBD1; size: NA; V: TRBV29-1; CDR3: CSVSDRATEAFF; DNA: TGCAGCGTTAGCGACAGGGCCACTGAAGCTTTCTTT
J: TRBJ2-2; D: TRBD1; size: NA; V: TRBV5-1; CDR3: CASSFRDRIAGELFF; DNA: TGCGCCAGCAGCTTCCGGGACAGGATCGCCGGGGAGCTGTTTTTT
J: TRBJ1-3; D: NA; size: NA; V: TRBV4-1; CDR3: CASSQGEARGYSGNTIYF; DNA: TGCGCCAGCAGCCAGGGGGAGGCCCGGGGGTACTCTGGAAACACCATATATTTT
J: TRBJ2-2; D: TRBD2; size: NA; V: TRBV28; CDR3: CASSPPGLAQRRELFF; DNA: TGTGCCAGCAGTCCCCCGGGACTAGCTCAACGGCGGGAGCTGTTTTTT
J: TRBJ1-6; D: NA; size: NA; V: TRBV4-1; CDR3: CASSQNTLGLLNSPLHF; DNA: TGCGCCAGCAGCCAGAATACGTTGGGCTTGTTGAATTCACCCCTCCACTTT
J: TRBJ1-4; D: TRBD1; size: NA; V: TRBV11-2; CDR3: CASSFRTGLNEKLFF; DNA: TGTGCCAGCAGCTTTCGGACAGGGTTGAATGAAAAACTGTTTTTT
J: TRBJ1-4; D: NA; size: NA; V: TRBV27; CDR3: CASSRGGGAPNEKLFF; DNA: TGTGCCAGCAGCCGTGGAGGAGGGGCGCCTAATGAAAAACTGTTTTTT
J: TRBJ1-2; D: NA; size: NA; V: TRBV7-2; CDR3: CASSITGNGYTF; DNA: TGTGCCAGCAGCATCACAGGGAACGGCTACACCTTC
J: TRBJ2-3; D: TRBD2; size: NA; V: TRBV5-1; CDR3: CASSVSTSGGTDTQYF; DNA: TGCGCCAGCAGCGTCTCGACTAGCGGGGGCACAGATACGCAGTATTTT
J: TRBJ2-7; D: TRBD1; size: NA; V: TRBV10-1; CDR3: CASSVGTAYEQYF; DNA: TGCGCCAGCAGTGTGGGGACAGCCTACGAGCAGTACTTC
J: TRBJ1-1; D: NA; size: once; V: TRBV7-2; CDR3: CASSLAFGGRWNTEAFF; DNA: TGTGCCAGCAGCTTAGCGTTCGGGGGGCGGTGGAACACTGAAGCTTTCTTT
J: TRBJ2-5; D: NA; size: once; V: TRBV4-2; CDR3: CASSWGTGQETQYF; DNA: TGTGCCAGCAGCTGGGGGACTGGGCAAGAGACCCAGTACTTC
J: TRBJ2-4; D: TRBD1; size: NA; V: TRBV18; CDR3: CASSPLGQKNIQYF; DNA: TGTGCCAGCTCACCTCTGGGACAGAAAAACATTCAGTACTTC
J: TRBJ2-3; D: NA; size: NA; V: TRBV9; CDR3: CASSVGARNTDTQYF; DNA: TGTGCCAGCAGCGTAGGCGCGAGAAACACAGATACGCAGTATTTT
J: TRBJ2-7; D: TRBD2; size: NA; V: TRBV4-3; CDR3: CASSQDLAGGSLGKQYF; DNA: TGCGCCAGCAGCCAAGATCTGGCGGGCGGGAGTTTGGGAAAGCAGTACTTC
J: TRBJ2-6; D: TRBD2; size: NA; V: TRBV2; CDR3: CATTGGFGANVLTF; DNA: TGTGCCACTACGGGGGGGTTTGGGGCCAACGTCCTGACTTTC
J: TRBJ1-2; D: TRBD1; size: few; V: TRBV3-1/TRBV3-2; CDR3: CASSQDDRQGYGYTF; DNA: TGTGCCAGCAGCCAAGATGATCGACAGGGCTATGGCTACACCTTC
J: TRBJ1-1; D: NA; size: NA; V: TRBV24-1; CDR3: CATRGRQNTEAFF; DNA: TGTGCCACCAGGGGTAGACAGAACACTGAAGCTTTCTTT
J: TRBJ1-2; D: TRBD1; size: once; V: TRBV7-9; CDR3: CASSLPGTGSDGYTF; DNA: TGTGCCAGCAGCTTACCCGGGACAGGGAGTGATGGCTACACCTTC
J: TRBJ1-4; D: TRBD1; size: NA; V: TRBV25-1; CDR3: CASSEAGTVNEKLFF; DNA: TGTGCCAGCAGTGAAGCCGGGACAGTTAATGAAAAACTGTTTTTT
J: TRBJ1-1; D: NA; size: NA; V: TRBV19; CDR3: CASSADRRGGTEAFF; DNA: TGTGCCAGTAGTGCCGATCGAAGGGGCGGAACTGAAGCTTTCTTT
J: TRBJ2-3; D: NA; size: NA; V: TRBV7-2; CDR3: CASSLASGSADTQYF; DNA: TGTGCCAGCAGCTTAGCATCAGGGTCGGCAGATACGCAGTATTTT